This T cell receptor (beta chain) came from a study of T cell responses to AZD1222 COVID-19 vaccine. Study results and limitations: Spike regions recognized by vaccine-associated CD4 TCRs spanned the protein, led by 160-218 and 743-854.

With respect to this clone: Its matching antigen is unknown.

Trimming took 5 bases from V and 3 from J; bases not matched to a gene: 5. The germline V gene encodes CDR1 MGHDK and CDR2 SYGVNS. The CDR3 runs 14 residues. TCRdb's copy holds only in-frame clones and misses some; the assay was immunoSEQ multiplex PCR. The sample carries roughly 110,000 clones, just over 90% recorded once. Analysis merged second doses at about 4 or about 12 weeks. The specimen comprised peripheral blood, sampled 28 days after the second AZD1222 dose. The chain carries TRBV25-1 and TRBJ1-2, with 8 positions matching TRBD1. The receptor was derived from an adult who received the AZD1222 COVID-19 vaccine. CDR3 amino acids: CASSHLGQDYGYTF. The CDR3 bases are TGTGCCAGCAGTCATCTGGGACAGGACTATGGCTACACCTTC.